This record concerns one T cell receptor (beta chain) sequence. What it binds is not known. The data are from a study of cytomegalovirus exposure and HLA in healthy donors. Study-level information: Researchers found that about four fifths of about 400 genotyped donors fell within the Caucasian-associated ancestry cluster.

PCR was performed using 60 Vbeta and 13 Jbeta primers. Original data processing: In a later analysis, some 10 million of 65 million to 80 million unique beta chains occurred in at least two donors. Using immunoSEQ multiplex PCR, the repertoire was profiled, and TCRdb retains in-frame clones only, with some absent. The V and J calls and the clone size are those of that table, but D and trimming were determined from the DNA. The top ten clones hold about 2% of a sample with roughly 150,000 clones, about 80% of them seen once. Whole-study findings and limits: Fewer than 20,000 TCR beta sequences were associated with HLA alleles at 0.05 false discovery rate in a later analysis. There were over 150 TCR beta chains listed as cytomegalovirus-associated.

V was clipped by 4 bases and J by 4 bases, with 17 bases between them. Germline CDR1 SGHRS, CDR2 YFSETQ. CDR3 length: 15 amino acids. J is TRBJ1-1 and V is TRBV5-1, with D tentatively TRBD1 (5 bases). The TCR comes from a man aged 25-45 years in good health and CMV-seronegative. The sequenced sample was PBMCs. The CDR3 DNA reads TGCGCCAGCAGCCAGGGCACGACAGTCCCCACTGAAGCTTTCTTT. This translates into CASSQGTTVPTEAFF.